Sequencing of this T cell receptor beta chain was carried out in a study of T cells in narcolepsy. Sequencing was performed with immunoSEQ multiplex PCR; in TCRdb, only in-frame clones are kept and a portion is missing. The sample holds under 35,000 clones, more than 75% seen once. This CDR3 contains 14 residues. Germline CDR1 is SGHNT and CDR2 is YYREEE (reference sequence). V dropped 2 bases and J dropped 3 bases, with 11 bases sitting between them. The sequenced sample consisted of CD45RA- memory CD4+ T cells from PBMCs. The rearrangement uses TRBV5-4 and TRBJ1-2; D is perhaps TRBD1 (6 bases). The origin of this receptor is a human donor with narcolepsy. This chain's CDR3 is CASSLQGQHYGYTF. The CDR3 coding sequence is TGTGCCAGCAGCTTACAAGGACAGCACTATGGCTACACCTTC.